The rows below give T cell receptor beta chains drawn from one sample of a study of graft-versus-host responses after intestinal transplantation. Their target antigens are unknown. Method: immunoSEQ multiplex PCR; TCRdb's copy keeps in-frame clones and lacks some. The sample shows about 27,000 clones, about 80% of them seen only once. Sequenced here: unstimulated CD4+ T cells sorted from spleen or lymph node cells, sampled before intestinal transplant. The origin of the receptors is a human donor who received an intestinal transplant. Each CDR3 is given with its conserved first and last residue. A D gene is named only where the DNA matches it firmly. Only some rows state a clone size, as once, few, many or a class for expanded clones.

TRBJ2-5 few TRBV5-1 - TGCGCCAGCAGTCCCGGGACGCCTGAGACCCAGTACTTC CASSPGTPETQYF
TRBJ2-7 - TRBV9 TRBD1 TGTGCCAGCAGCCCTAGCCATGGACAGGGGGGCTACGAGCAGTACTTC CASSPSHGQGGYEQYF
TRBJ1-2 - TRBV28 - TGTGCCAGCAGTTTAGTTTCTGTTGGCTACACCTTC CASSLVSVGYTF
TRBJ2-2 - TRBV29-1 TRBD2 TGCAGCTCCCGGGACTACCCGAACACCGGGGAGCTGTTTTTT CSSRDYPNTGELFF
TRBJ1-5 - TRBV6-1 - TGTGCCAGCAGTGAAGCAGGGTGGAATCAGCCCCAGCATTTT CASSEAGWNQPQHF
TRBJ2-5 few TRBV5-6 TRBD2 TGTGCCAGCAGCCAAAGTCCAGGGAGGGGAGAGACCCAGTACTTC CASSQSPGRGETQYF
TRBJ1-1 - TRBV18 - TGTGCCAGCTCACCGATGGAGGGGGTGAACACTGAAGCTTTCTTT CASSPMEGVNTEAFF
TRBJ1-2 - TRBV5-1 TRBD1 TGCGCCAGCAGCTTGGGAGGCAGGGGGCACTATGGCTACACCTTC CASSLGGRGHYGYTF
TRBJ2-3 - TRBV5-6 - TGTGCCAGCAGCTTGCGCAGACTAGTCGGCCCAGATACGCAGTATTTT CASSLRRLVGPDTQYF
TRBJ2-7 - TRBV6-1 TRBD2 TGTGCCAGCAGTGCCCGGACTAGCGGTGGCGAGCAGTACTTC CASSARTSGGEQYF
TRBJ2-3 - TRBV11-3 TRBD2 TGTGCCAGCAGAACAGTAGCGGGAGTCACAGATACGCAGTATTTT CASRTVAGVTDTQYF
TRBJ1-1 once TRBV10-1 - TGCGCCAGCAGTGAAGGGCAGGGCCCGACTGAAGCTTTCTTT CASSEGQGPTEAFF
TRBJ2-3 - TRBV9 - TGTGCCAGCAGCCCCCGAGCGGCAAGCACAGATACGCAGTATTTT CASSPRAASTDTQYF
TRBJ1-1 - TRBV28 - TGTGCCAGCAGTTCCACAGTGGCGGGAGCTTTCTTT CASSSTVAGAFF
TRBJ1-4 - TRBV28 - TGTGCCAGCAGTGGGGTCTTGGGAAAACTGTTTTTT CASSGVLGKLFF
TRBJ2-1 - TRBV7-2 - TGTGCCAGCAGCATCAGCTCCTACAATGAGCAGTTCTTC CASSISSYNEQFF
TRBJ2-1 - TRBV5-4 TRBD1 TGTGCCAGCAGCTCTCGGACAGGGGTCAACAATGAGCAGTTCTTC CASSSRTGVNNEQFF
TRBJ1-1 - TRBV5-5 - TGTGCCAGCAGCGTTGTGCCAGGACCCATGAACACTGAAGCTTTCTTT CASSVVPGPMNTEAFF
TRBJ2-3 - TRBV5-4 - TGTGCCAGCAGCTTCACTCCCTTCACAGATACGCAGTATTTT CASSFTPFTDTQYF
TRBJ2-6 once TRBV4-1 TRBD2 TGCGCCAGCAGCCAAGCGACTAGCGGGATTCTACCTGGGGCCAACGTCCTGACTTTC CASSQATSGILPGANVLTF
TRBJ2-3 - TRBV5-4 - TGTGCCAGCAGCCGGGCCATGGATACGCAGTATTTT CASSRAMDTQYF
TRBJ2-1 - TRBV4-1 - TGCGCCAGCAGCCAAACTTTTACGGCAGGGTGGAGTAATGAGCAGTTCTTC CASSQTFTAGWSNEQFF
TRBJ2-7 once TRBV28 - TGTGCCAGCAGTTTAGGACACCCCCCCTACGAGCAGTACTTC CASSLGHPPYEQYF
TRBJ1-3 few TRBV19 - TGTGCCAGTCAGACCGGGACACTAGTCACTACTGGAAACACCATATATTTT CASQTGTLVTTGNTIYF
TRBJ2-1 - TRBV7-8 - TGTGCCAGCAGCTTAGCTAGCAGCTCCTACAATGAGCAGTTCTTC CASSLASSSYNEQFF
TRBJ1-1 - TRBV7-2 - TGTGCCAGCAGCCCCCGGGGGGTCACTGAAGCTTTCTTT CASSPRGVTEAFF
TRBJ2-7 - TRBV2 - TGTGCCAGCAGCTCCTACGAGCAGTACTTC CASSSYEQYF
TRBJ1-5 - TRBV2 TRBD1 TGTGCCAGCAGCTCCGGGACAGTTTCAAATCAGCCCCAGCATTTT CASSSGTVSNQPQHF
TRBJ1-1 - TRBV7-9 - TGTGCCAGCAGCTTACGCAGGGAGGCTGAAGCTTTCTTT CASSLRREAEAFF
TRBJ2-1 - TRBV6-6 TRBD1 TGTGCCAGCAGTTACCCGACAGGGGCGAATGAGCAGTTCTTC CASSYPTGANEQFF
TRBJ1-2 - TRBV30 - TGTGCTCATCCGGAGGGGGGACAAGGCTATGGCTACACCTTC CAHPEGGQGYGYTF
TRBJ2-1 - TRBV11-2 - TGTGCCAGCAGCCCCCTTTCCCATGAGCAGTTCTTC CASSPLSHEQFF
TRBJ2-1 - TRBV5-5 - TGTGCCAGCAGCTTTAGATCTGAGCAGTTCTTC CASSFRSEQFF
TRBJ2-1 - TRBV6-5 TRBD2 TGTGCCAGCAGCTACGGGCGGGAGTGGACCTACAATGAGCAGTTCTTC CASSYGREWTYNEQFF
TRBJ1-3 - TRBV6-6 - TGTGCCAGCAGTTACCCGGGGGGGTTATATGGAAACACCATATATTTT CASSYPGGLYGNTIYF
TRBJ2-2 - TRBV13 TRBD1 TGTGCCAGCAGCCCCGACAGGGTAGGAGGGGAGCTGTTTTTT CASSPDRVGGELFF
TRBJ2-5 - TRBV10-3 - TGTGCCATCAGTGAGGGGGAGAATTTCCAAGAGACCCAGTACTTC CAISEGENFQETQYF
TRBJ2-3 - TRBV7-2 TRBD2 TGTGCCAGCAGCTTACCTAGACTAGCGGGGGTGGATACGCAGTATTTT CASSLPRLAGVDTQYF
TRBJ1-2 - TRBV5-1 - TGCGCCACCTCCAAGGGTGGCAGCGGCTACACCTTC CATSKGGSGYTF
TRBJ1-3 - TRBV6-1 - TGTGCCAGCAGTGAATGGGGGTACGGAAACACCATATATTTT CASSEWGYGNTIYF
TRBJ2-7 few TRBV6-6 - TGTGCCAGCGGGCGCTACGAGCAGTACTTC CASGRYEQYF
TRBJ1-3 - TRBV6-1 TRBD1 TGTGCCAGCAGGGGGACAGGGAGCTCTGGAAACACCATATATTTT CASRGTGSSGNTIYF
TRBJ1-3 once TRBV11-2 TRBD1 TGTGCCAGCAGCCCATCTACAGGGGAAACTGGAAACACCATATATTTT CASSPSTGETGNTIYF
TRBJ2-7 - TRBV7-2 TRBD2 TGTGCCAGCAGCCCAGGGACTAGCGGGAGATACGAGCAGTACTTC CASSPGTSGRYEQYF
TRBJ2-1 - TRBV6-1 - TGTGCCAGCAGTCCCCAGGGTTGGGGGTACAATGAGCAGTTCTTC CASSPQGWGYNEQFF
TRBJ1-5 - TRBV6-6 - TGTGCCAGCAGTTACGACAGTGGCAATCAGCCCCAGCATTTT CASSYDSGNQPQHF
TRBJ2-1 few TRBV10-1 - TGCGCCAGCAGTGAGTCGGCCAGCTACAATGAGCAGTTCTTC CASSESASYNEQFF
TRBJ2-7 - TRBV4-3 TRBD1 TGCGCCAGCAGCCGAGGGACAGGAGACTACGAGCAGTACTTC CASSRGTGDYEQYF
TRBJ1-2 - TRBV6-6 - TGTGCCAGCAGTTACTCGACAGTTGGTTATGGCTACACCTTC CASSYSTVGYGYTF
TRBJ1-4 - TRBV27 - TGTGCCAGCAGTTTAACGGGAGTGGAAAAACTGTTTTTT CASSLTGVEKLFF
TRBJ2-7 - TRBV4-2 - TGTGCCAGCAGCCAAGGGGCCGGACAGTTCCTACCCTACGAGCAGTACTTC CASSQGAGQFLPYEQYF
TRBJ2-5 few TRBV5-1 TRBD1 TGCGCCAGCAGCCTGGGACAGTCCGAGACCCAGTACTTC CASSLGQSETQYF
TRBJ2-7 - TRBV28 TRBD2 TGTGCCAGCAGTTTCCAGAGAGCTAGCGGCTACGAGCAGTACTTC CASSFQRASGYEQYF